Following are 14 T cell receptor beta chains from one sample sequenced in a study of blood T cell repertoires in COVID-19. TCRdb's copy holds only in-frame clones and misses some; the assay was immunoSEQ multiplex PCR. The repertoire holds fewer than 300,000 clones, approximately 91% seen once, with approximately 2.4% in the top ten. Sequenced material: PBMCs or T cells enriched from blood (not recorded which). These receptor sequences come from a woman aged 35 to 49 with acute COVID-19.

The rearrangement joins TRBV11-2 to TRBJ1-3; D remains unclear. CDR1 is SGHAT, CDR2 FQNNGV, per germline. The CDR3 contains 15 residues. The ends were cut back, 0 bases at V and 0 bases at J, with 6 bases in the middle. The CDR3 nucleotides are TGTGCCAGCAGCTTAGACCGACACTCTGGAAACACCATATATTTT. As protein: CASSLDRHSGNTIYF. Drawing the rest from reference TRBV11-2 and TRBJ1-3, the complete variable domain is EAGVAQSPRYKIIEKRQSVAFWCNPISGHATLYWYQQILGQGPKLLIQFQNNGVVDDSQLPKDRFSAERLKGVDSTLKIQPAKLEDSAVYLCASSLDRHSGNTIYFGEGSWLTVV.

This chain connects TRBV18 to TRBJ1-2, with TRBD1 matching 9 bases. After removal of 5 bases from V and 4 bases from J, the junction contained 5 bases not matched to a gene. Per the germline V gene, CDR1 is KGHSH and CDR2 is LQKENI. The length of the CDR3 is 14 residues. CDR3 residues: CASSSEDRGYGYTF. DNA for the CDR3: TGTGCCAGCTCATCTGAGGACAGGGGCTATGGCTACACCTTC.

Here the CDR3 DNA reads TGTGCCAGCAGTTACCTTTTCGGAGGCTATGGCTACACCTTC. Residues: CASSYLFGGYGYTF. The J gene is TRBJ1-2, the V gene TRBV6-2 or TRBV6-3; D not resolved. The V gene lost 2 bases and the J gene lost 4 bases, with 11 bases spanning the gap. The CDR3 contains 14 residues. The V gene's germline CDR1 is MNHEY and CDR2 SVGEGT.

The chain combines TRBV20-1 with TRBJ2-5, with 7 bases that match TRBD1. This CDR3 has 11 amino acids. The germline CDR1 and CDR2 sequences are DFQATT and SNEGSKA (reference sequence). The junction had 2 bases not matched to a gene; V was cut back by 5 bases and J by 5 bases. CDR3 loop: CSALRGETQYF. CDR3 coding DNA: TGCAGTGCTCTCAGGGGGGAGACCCAGTACTTC.

The gene calls are TRBV27 and TRBJ2-5; 7 nucleotides line up with TRBD2. The CDR3 is 14 residues long. Germline CDR1 MNHEY, CDR2 SMNVEV (reference sequence). Unmatched junction bases numbered 7, after V lost 5 bases and J lost 4 bases. The CDR3 coding sequence is TGTGCCAGCAGTCCTTGGACTAGGTTAGAGACCCAGTACTTC. Translated, it gives CASSPWTRLETQYF.

V usage is TRBV9 and J usage is TRBJ1-2; 10 nucleotides match TRBD1. V trimming: 0 bases; J trimming: 7 bases; junction bases outside the gene matches: 9. This CDR3 is 16 amino acids long. Germline V gene lookup returns CDR1 SGDLS and CDR2 YYNGEE. The CDR3 coding sequence is TGTGCCAGCAGCGTAGCTACGGGACAGGGGATTACTGGCTACACCTTC. Amino acid sequence: CASSVATGQGITGYTF.

The genes are TRBV28 and TRBJ2-5; 9 bases map to TRBD2. The germline V gene has CDR1 MDHEN and CDR2 SYDVKM. The CDR3 totals 20 residues. The V gene end was trimmed by 5 bases and the J gene end by 2 bases; junction bases not matched to a gene: 21. This CDR3 reads CASSGTLGGGLGLAQETQYF. The CDR3, as DNA: TGTGCCAGCAGTGGAACCCTGGGCGGGGGCCTAGGACTAGCGCAAGAGACCCAGTACTTC.

V is TRBV19 and J is TRBJ2-5; 11 nucleotides match TRBD2. From germline, CDR1 is LNHDA and CDR2 SQIVND (reference sequence). The CDR3 totals 16 residues. Unmatched junction bases numbered 6, after V lost 1 base and J lost 5 bases. CDR3 region: CASSIGVAGGQETQYF. The CDR3 DNA is TGTGCCAGTAGTATAGGGGTAGCGGGAGGGCAGGAGACCCAGTACTTC.

The chain is built from TRBV11-3 and TRBJ2-2; possible D gene TRBD2, 5 bases. This CDR3 has 15 amino acids. V was clipped by 1 base and J by 1 base, with 7 bases between them. Germline V gene sequence: CDR1 SGHNT, CDR2 YENEEA. The CDR3 nucleotides are TGTGCCAGCAGCTTAGTTAGCGAGAACACCGGGGAGCTGTTTTTT. Translating it yields CASSLVSENTGELFF. The entire variable domain, with the rest obtained from reference TRBV11-3 and TRBJ2-2, is as follows: EAGVVQSPRYKIIEKKQPVAFWCNPISGHNTLYWYLQNLGQGPELLIRYENEEAVDDSQLPKDRFSAERLKGVDSTLKIQPAELGDSAVYLCASSLVSENTGELFFGEGSRLTVL.

The chain combines TRBV25-1 with TRBJ1-4; D is unresolved. The CDR3 runs 14 residues. Germline loops: CDR1 MGHDK, CDR2 SYGVNS. V was shortened by 6 bases and J by 7 bases, with 15 bases between the two germline ends. DNA for the CDR3: TGTGCCAGCAGCGAGTCGGGTAGAGGTGAAAAACTGTTTTTT. Encoded protein: CASSESGRGEKLFF.

This clone was found a few times. The gene calls are TRBV5-1 and TRBJ1-1; 10 bases agree with TRBD1. The V and J ends lost 4 bases and 4 bases, in that order; junction bases with no gene match: 13. Germline V gene lookup returns CDR1 SGHRS and CDR2 YFSETQ. The length of the CDR3 is 17 residues. The CDR3 loop is CASSERGTGVVGTEAFF. The CDR3 DNA follows: TGCGCCAGCAGCGAAAGAGGGACAGGGGTAGTTGGCACTGAAGCTTTCTTT.

The chain carries TRBV19 and TRBJ1-4; D gene ambiguous. The CDR3 loop spans 10 amino acids. V gave up 8 bases and J gave up 7 bases, with 5 bases separating them. Germline CDR1 is LNHDA and CDR2 is SQIVND (reference sequence). The CDR3 nucleotides are TGTGCCAGTGGACTTGAAAAACTGTTTTTT. The encoded protein is CASGLEKLFF.

The chain uses TRBV7-2 and TRBJ2-7, with TRBD1 matching 9 bases. The CDR3 runs 15 residues. V gave up 5 bases and J gave up 3 bases; unmatched junction bases: 8. Germline-derived CDR1 and CDR2 are SGHTA and FQGNSA. CDR3: CASSPHWGQGYEQYF. CDR3 nucleotides: TGTGCCAGCAGCCCTCATTGGGGACAGGGCTACGAGCAGTACTTC.

The gene calls are TRBV13 and TRBJ2-7; TRBD1 matches 7 bases. Germline values: CDR1 PRHDT, CDR2 FYEKMQ (reference sequence). This CDR3 spans 14 amino acids. V shed 4 bases, J shed 3 bases, and the junction held 6 bases outside the gene matches. This CDR3 reads CASSSTGTDYEQYF. Here the CDR3 DNA reads TGTGCCAGCAGCTCTACCGGGACAGACTACGAGCAGTACTTC.